This entry lists 23 T cell receptor beta chains sequenced from one sample in a study of blood T cell repertoires in COVID-19. Data came from immunoSEQ multiplex PCR; TCRdb stores just in-frame clones and leaves some out. Here the sample spans tens of thousands of clones, 88% being singletons. Source material: peripheral blood. The receptors were gathered from a woman of 80 years or more with active COVID-19.

This rearrangement joins TRBV14 to TRBJ2-3, with 10 bases identical to TRBD1. CDR1 and CDR2 (germline): SGHDN, FVKESK. The junction had 8 bases not matched to a gene; V was cut back by 5 bases and J by 6 bases. This CDR3 has 15 amino acids. CDR3 sequence: CASSIGTGVADTQYF. For the CDR3, the DNA is TGTGCCAGCAGCATCGGGACAGGGGTGGCCGATACGCAGTATTTT.

This chain uses TRBV29-1 with TRBJ2-2, with TRBD2 matching over 10 bases. The ends lost 6 bases at V and 1 base at J; junction bases unmatched: 5. Germline values: CDR1 SQVTM, CDR2 ANQGSEA. The CDR3 has 15 residues. This chain's CDR3 is CSVALAGQNTGELFF. The CDR3 DNA is TGCAGCGTCGCACTAGCGGGGCAGAACACCGGGGAGCTGTTTTTT.

V is TRBV18 and J is TRBJ2-6; D is uncertain. Germline V CDR1 and CDR2: KGHSH, LQKENI. The CDR3 is 19 residues long. Trimming shortened V by 3 bases and J by 4 bases, and 22 bases separated the two germline ends. Here the CDR3 reads CASSPTGVAPHEGANVLTF. For the CDR3, the DNA is TGTGCCAGCTCACCCACGGGTGTGGCCCCCCACGAAGGGGCCAACGTCCTGACTTTC.

This chain connects TRBV5-4 to TRBJ2-5; 8 bases match TRBD1. Germline-derived CDR1 and CDR2 are SGHNT and YYREEE (reference sequence). CDR3 length: 13 residues. V was clipped by 3 bases and J by 3 bases; unmatched bases: 1. The CDR3 loop is CASSSDREETQYF. CDR3 sequence (DNA): TGTGCCAGCAGCTCGGACAGGGAAGAGACCCAGTACTTC.

This clone was observed once. The chain employs TRBV19 and TRBJ2-7; 9 positions match TRBD1. J lost 2 bases, V lost 4 bases, and 6 bases had no gene match. CDR3 length: 15 residues. The germline V gene has CDR1 LNHDA and CDR2 SQIVND (reference sequence). DNA of the CDR3: TGTGCCAGTAGTACATTAGGACAGGGGACCTACGAGCAGTACTTC. It yields the protein CASSTLGQGTYEQYF.

The chain uses TRBV5-1 and TRBJ2-3; weak D call: TRBD1 (5 bases). The germline V gene has CDR1 SGHRS and CDR2 YFSETQ. The CDR3 length is 15 residues. The V and J ends lost 0 bases and 3 bases respectively, with 11 bases between them. The CDR3 here is CASSLGPRETDTQYF. The CDR3 coding sequence is TGCGCCAGCAGCTTGGGTCCCAGGGAAACAGATACGCAGTATTTT. Based on the CDR3 plus reference TRBV5-1 and TRBJ2-3, the full variable domain is KAGVTQTPRYLIKTRGQQVTLSCSPISGHRSVSWYQQTPGQGLQFLFEYFSETQRNKGNFPGRFSGRQFSNSRSEMNVSTLELGDSALYLCASSLGPRETDTQYFGPGTRLTVL.

A remark on this clone: The junction departs from germline at one end; a sequencing error may be responsible. The chain uses TRBV10-3 and TRBJ1-4; 8 positions agree with TRBD1. The germline gives CDR1 ENHRY, CDR2 SYGVKD. This CDR3 has 16 residues. This CDR3 is CAVSDRTGGSNEKLFF. In nucleotides, the CDR3 is TGTGCCGTCAGTGATCGCACAGGGGGGTCTAATGAAAAACTGTTTTTT.

The gene calls are TRBV30 and TRBJ2-6; the match to TRBD2 covers 10 bases. The J segment lost 0 bases and the V segment lost 1 base, leaving 3 bases of the junction unmatched. The CDR3 is made up of 17 amino acids. Looked up from germline, CDR1 is GTSNPN and CDR2 is SVGIG (reference sequence). Here the CDR3 reads CAWSARLAGSGANVLTF. CDR3 sequence (DNA): TGTGCCTGGAGTGCGCGACTAGCGGGCTCTGGGGCCAACGTCCTGACTTTC.

The chain combines TRBV20-1 with TRBJ2-1; the D gene is possibly TRBD2 (5 bases). The V and J ends lost 3 bases and 13 bases respectively, with 16 bases between them. The germline V gene has CDR1 DFQATT and CDR2 SNEGSKA (reference sequence). This CDR3 contains 12 residues. The CDR3 loop reads CSASFWSREQFF. The CDR3 DNA reads TGCAGTGCTAGTTTTTGGAGTCGGGAACAGTTCTTC.

Only a few counts were recorded for this clone. The rearrangement links TRBV19 to TRBJ1-1; TRBD1 agrees at 8 bases. The germline V gene encodes CDR1 LNHDA and CDR2 SQIVND (reference sequence). CDR3 length: 13 residues. The junction had 6 bases not matched to a gene; V was cut back by 3 bases and J by 9 bases. DNA of the CDR3: TGTGCCAGTAGTATCCTGGCAGGGGGCCAAGCTTTCTTT. Translating it yields CASSILAGGQAFF. Filled out from reference TRBV19 and TRBJ1-1, the complete variable domain reads DGGITQSPKYLFRKEGQNVTLSCEQNLNHDAMYWYRQDPGQGLRLIYYSQIVNDFQKGDIAEGYSVSREKKESFPLTVTSAQKNPTAFYLCASSILAGGQAFFGQGTRLTVV.

The chain is built from TRBV7-2 and TRBJ2-1; 12 positions match TRBD2. The CDR3 consists of 13 residues. Trimming took 2 bases from V and 14 from J; bases not matched to a gene: 4. CDR1 and CDR2 (germline): SGHTA, FQGNSA. As DNA, the CDR3 is TGTGCCAGCAGCTTACCCGGACTAGCGGGGAAGTTCTTC. Its translation: CASSLPGLAGKFF.

The chain links TRBV9 to TRBJ2-1; 11 nucleotides match TRBD2. V lost 0 bases and J lost 4; bases outside the gene matches: 12. This CDR3 is built from 19 residues. Germline lookup yields CDR1 SGDLS and CDR2 YYNGEE. The CDR3 DNA reads TGTGCCAGCAGCGTAGATGACAGGGGATCTAGCGGGAGGTACAATGAGCAGTTCTTC. Protein product: CASSVDDRGSSGRYNEQFF.

J is TRBJ2-1 and V is TRBV2, with TRBD2 identical over 8 bases. The J segment lost 3 bases and the V segment lost 4 bases, leaving 8 bases of the junction unmatched. The germline V gene encodes CDR1 SNHLY and CDR2 FYNNEI. The CDR3 is 16 residues long. CDR3 DNA sequence: TGTGCCAGCAGTGTTAGCGGGATCACCATCTACAATGAGCAGTTCTTC. It is translated as CASSVSGITIYNEQFF.

The chain couples TRBV9 to TRBJ2-7; 8 bases are shared with TRBD2. Germline values: CDR1 SGDLS, CDR2 YYNGEE. J was trimmed by 7 bases and V by 4 bases; bases with no gene match: 10. This CDR3 is 14 amino acids long. The DNA of the CDR3 is TGTGCCAGCAGCCCCGGGGGGGTTCCCGGGGAGCAGTACTTC. As protein: CASSPGGVPGEQYF.

This chain joins TRBV19 and TRBJ1-2; maybe TRBD1 (6 bases). This CDR3 spans 14 amino acids. The V end lost 2 bases, the J end lost 4 bases, and 11 bases lay between the germline ends. CDR1 and CDR2 (germline): LNHDA, SQIVND (reference sequence). Written as DNA, the CDR3 is TGTGCCAGTAGTATAAGCGGACAGCCCTATGGCTACACCTTC. Translating gives CASSISGQPYGYTF.

The chain uses TRBV7-9 and TRBJ1-2; 8 bases match TRBD1. The germline gives CDR1 SEHNR, CDR2 FQNEAQ (reference sequence). V lost 3 bases and J lost 6; bases outside the gene matches: 9. The CDR3 consists of 15 residues. CDR3: CASSFGGTRGHGYTF. The CDR3 nucleotides are TGTGCCAGCAGCTTTGGGGGCACCAGGGGGCATGGCTACACCTTC.

The chain employs TRBV7-2 and TRBJ1-5; D remains ambiguous. Germline V CDR1 and CDR2: SGHTA, FQGNSA. Trimming took 3 bases from V and 0 from J, leaving 18 bases between them. The CDR3 has 18 residues. CDR3 protein: CASSLSYALRGSNQPQHF. The CDR3 DNA is TGTGCCAGCAGCTTGTCTTATGCCCTACGGGGTAGCAATCAGCCCCAGCATTTT.

The chain recombines TRBV6-2 or TRBV6-3 with TRBJ2-7; TRBD2 matches 7 bases. This CDR3 contains 15 residues. V lost 2 bases and J lost 7; bases outside the gene matches: 11. The germline V gene encodes CDR1 MNHEY and CDR2 SVGEGT. The CDR3: CASSYVWEGSREQYF. The CDR3 nucleotides read TGTGCCAGCAGTTACGTGTGGGAGGGGTCGAGGGAGCAGTACTTC.

V is TRBV6-2 or TRBV6-3 and J is TRBJ2-7; 14 nucleotides align to TRBD2. There are 16 residues in the CDR3. J was trimmed by 6 bases and V by 5 bases; bases with no gene match: 9. Germline V gene sequence: CDR1 MNHEY, CDR2 SVGEGT. The CDR3 here is CASSKTSGRALREQYF. The CDR3 DNA follows: TGTGCCAGCAGTAAGACTAGCGGGAGGGCCTTGCGCGAGCAGTACTTC.

The chain employs TRBV29-1 and TRBJ2-3; D is ambiguous. CDR1 and CDR2 from the germline V gene are SQVTM and ANQGSEA. CDR3 length: 11 residues. The V and J ends lost 7 bases and 4 bases respectively, with 9 bases between them. DNA for the CDR3: TGCAGCGCTGATCATCCAGATACGCAGTATTTT. Its protein product is CSADHPDTQYF.

The rearrangement uses TRBV27 and TRBJ2-7, with 7 bases that match TRBD1. The V gene end was trimmed by 2 bases and the J gene end by 3 bases; junction bases not matched to a gene: 1. Germline lookup yields CDR1 MNHEY and CDR2 SMNVEV (reference sequence). The CDR3 is 13 residues long. CDR3 region: CASSLGTVYEQYF. For the CDR3, the DNA is TGTGCCAGCAGTTTAGGGACAGTCTACGAGCAGTACTTC.

This clone was seen a single time. The chain couples TRBV28 to TRBJ2-1, with TRBD2 matching over 8 bases. Losses at the gene ends were 8 bases for V and 0 bases for J; bases not matched to a gene: 3. Per the germline V gene, CDR1 is MDHEN and CDR2 is SYDVKM. The CDR3 spans 14 residues. In DNA form, the CDR3 reads TGTGCCAGCCGGGGGGGCGGCTCCTACAATGAGCAGTTCTTC. Encoded protein: CASRGGGSYNEQFF.

The chain is built from TRBV7-3 and TRBJ2-2, with no clear D. The CDR3 is made up of 16 amino acids. CDR1 and CDR2 from the germline V gene are SGHTA and FQGTGA. Between the trimmed V and J ends, which lost 1 base and 5 bases, there was a span of 14 bases. DNA for the CDR3: TGTGCCAGCAGCTTAAATGGTTGGGCAACAACCGGGGAGCTGTTTTTT. This sequence encodes CASSLNGWATTGELFF.